This T cell receptor beta chain comes out of a study of blood T cell repertoires in COVID-19 (dated by TCRdb to the early 2020s). As for the study more broadly: Samples covering the acute and convalescent phases of COVID-19 were provided by collaborators in the United States, Italy and Spain. The samples were drawn from two sources: the first 160 participants of the ongoing ImmuneRACE study, and 1,254 subjects contributed by 6 global collaborators. The sample metadata nearly always contained a de-identified subject ID, COVID-19 status, age in years and sex. The prospective study material was composed of cDNA or gDNA derived from T cells, B-cell-depleted T cells, or PBMCs. The repertoires were released in a freely available public database intended as a resource for research on the immune response to SARS-CoV-2. Deeply sampled blood TCRbeta repertoires from subjects exposed to, actively infected with, or recovered from COVID-19 were included in the dataset. Where available, HLA class I and class II types were obtained from metadata supplied by the sample provider rather than from assay-based typing. Broad study findings and their caveats: The amount of clinical and demographic metadata varied by source and participant and was provided uncurated.

This clone appeared a single time. What antigen it recognizes has not been identified. No much larger clone exists at a distance of one base, and base qualities are not known. For this chain, trimming is 5 bases at the V end and 3 bases at the J end, and the number of junction bases without a gene match is 3. From the cysteine up to the phenylalanine, the CDR3 has a length of 14 residues. The retained sequence is limited to the CDR3, 42 bases, with the frame set at the first base. The germline V gene supplies CDR1 SGHAT and CDR2 FQNNGV. TCRbeta CDR3 regions were amplified from genomic DNA by means of the immunoSEQ Assay, a bias-controlled multiplex PCR. For the original study's pipeline: Nucleated cell counts per sample were estimated from amplification of reference gene primers within the assay. To quantify the absolute abundance of each unique TCRbeta CDR3 rearrangement, sequence reads were collapsed and filtered. For each sample, productive Simpson clonality was calculated as the square root of Simpson's diversity index across productive rearrangements. The table was pulled from immuneACCESS by TCRdb, which kept in-frame rearrangements only. Such tables lose some clones; where checked, under half of the loss comes from unresolved V genes, and the rest has no known cause. That table furnishes V, J and clone size, whereas the DNA furnished D and trimming. The sample data list 100,000 to 150,000 clones, and 60% to 75% of these were observed just once. Clones ranked in the top ten supply approximately 1.9% of the sample.

The collaborating institutions used their own protocols to collect whole blood in K2EDTA tubes. For TCRbeta analysis, collaborators shipped samples in one of three forms: frozen whole blood, isolated PBMCs, or DNA extracted from either of those sample types. The chain joins TRBV11-2 to TRBJ2-2; a stretch of 7 junction bases matches TRBD2. The sample consisted of peripheral blood. The TCR comes from a woman in her 70s with acute or convalescent COVID-19. The CDR3 reads as follows: CASSPGLYTGELFF. The nucleotides are TGTGCCAGCAGCCCGGGACTATACACCGGGGAGCTGTTTTTT. With the portions outside the CDR3 filled from the reference TRBV11-2 and TRBJ2-2 genes, the complete variable region becomes EAGVAQSPRYKIIEKRQSVAFWCNPISGHATLYWYQQILGQGPKLLIQFQNNGVVDDSQLPKDRFSAERLKGVDSTLKIQPAKLEDSAVYLCASSPGLYTGELFFGEGSRLTVL.